The 13 T cell receptor beta chains reported below all come from one sample, sequenced in a study of T cell changes during pregnancy in multiple sclerosis. TCRdb keeps only in-frame clones here, not all; method: immunoSEQ multiplex PCR. Found here are over 55,000 clones, around nine tenths of them singletons; the top ten hold 5.3%. The sample comprised peripheral blood from another person, used as feeder cells. The origin of the receptors is a human donor whose cells served as feeder cells for cultures in a pregnancy study.

The V call is TRBV4-2, the J call TRBJ1-3, with D perhaps TRBD1 (6 bases). The CDR3 has 17 residues. CDR1 and CDR2 (germline): LGHNA, YNFKEQ. Trimming removed 1 base at V and 0 bases at J, with 13 bases between. The CDR3 bases are TGTGCCAGCAGCCAAGTGGACAGCTTACCCTCTGGAAACACCATATATTTT. Translating it yields CASSQVDSLPSGNTIYF.

The chain carries TRBV7-7 and TRBJ2-1, with TRBD1 matching 8 bases. V was pared by 4 bases and J by 2 bases, with 4 bases of the junction left unmatched. The CDR3 loop spans 15 amino acids. From germline, CDR1 is SSHAT and CDR2 FNYEAQ (reference sequence). In DNA, the CDR3 is TGTGCCAGCAGCTCGGGACAGGTGCCCTACAATGAGCAGTTCTTC. This gives the protein CASSSGQVPYNEQFF. Variable domain in full (rest from reference TRBV7-7 and TRBJ2-1): GAGVSQSPRYKVTKRGQDVTLRCDPISSHATLYWYQQALGQGPEFLTYFNYEAQPDKSGLPSDRFSAERPEGSISTLTIQRTEQRDSAMYRCASSSGQVPYNEQFFGPGTRLTVL.

The rearrangement links TRBV10-3 to TRBJ1-1, with D possibly matching TRBD1 (6 bases). The CDR3 consists of 13 residues. V lost 6 bases to trimming and J lost 1 base, with 9 bases between them. Germline CDR1 is ENHRY and CDR2 is SYGVKD. The CDR3 reads CAIRDSSNTEAFF. CDR3 coding DNA: TGTGCCATCAGGGACAGCTCGAACACTGAAGCTTTCTTT.

V and J are TRBV27 and TRBJ2-2; the D is unclear. V was clipped by 0 bases and J by 0 bases, with 11 bases between them. Looked up from germline, CDR1 is MNHEY and CDR2 is SMNVEV (reference sequence). This CDR3 contains 17 residues. The CDR3 protein is CASSLSVRTANTGELFF. The CDR3 nucleotides read TGTGCCAGCAGTTTATCGGTCCGAACCGCGAACACCGGGGAGCTGTTTTTT.

J is TRBJ2-3 and V is TRBV4-3, with TRBD2 matching over 8 bases. CDR3 length equals 19 residues. J lost 6 bases, V lost 0 bases, and 17 bases had no gene match. Germline V gene sequence: CDR1 LGHNA, CDR2 YSLEER. CDR3 sequence: CASSQDSRSLRGVLDTQYF. As DNA, the CDR3 is TGCGCCAGCAGCCAAGATTCCCGTTCGTTGCGGGGGGTCCTTGATACGCAGTATTTT.

The J gene is TRBJ2-1, the V gene TRBV9; 15 nucleotides agree with TRBD2. This CDR3 is 20 amino acids long. Trimming at V came to 4 bases and at J to 0 bases, leaving 11 bases not matched to a gene. Per germline, CDR1 SGDLS and CDR2 YYNGEE. The DNA of the CDR3 is TGTGCCAGCAGCCCACGTCCCGGGACTAGCGGGGGGAGCTCCTACAATGAGCAGTTCTTC. Its translation: CASSPRPGTSGGSSYNEQFF.

The chain carries TRBV27 and TRBJ2-7, with 9 bases identical to TRBD1. The CDR3 length is 13 residues. With 10 bases clipped from V and 4 bases from J, the junction kept 8 bases outside the gene matches. CDR1 is MNHEY, CDR2 SMNVEV, per germline (reference sequence). CDR3 residues: CATRQGGSYEQYF. As DNA, the CDR3 is TGTGCCACCAGACAGGGGGGTTCGTACGAGCAGTACTTC.

This clone was counted a few times. J is TRBJ1-2 and V is TRBV6-5; a possible D gene is TRBD1 (5 bases). The length of the CDR3 is 14 residues. With 5 bases removed from V and 10 bases from J, the gap between germline ends came to 20 bases. Per germline, CDR1 MNHEY and CDR2 SVGAGI. CDR3 DNA: TGTGCCAGCAGTCCCAAACCCGCGGGGACCGTCTACACCTTC. Its protein is CASSPKPAGTVYTF.

This clone has just one count. The chain recombines TRBV10-2 with TRBJ1-1; D is undetermined. The CDR3 has 12 residues. V lost 6 bases and J lost 4, with 9 bases in between. Germline V gives CDR1 WSHSY, CDR2 SAAADI. The CDR3 nucleotides are TGCGCCAGCAGATCAGGTGGCACTGAAGCTTTCTTT. Protein sequence: CASRSGGTEAFF.

V usage is TRBV6-5 and J usage is TRBJ1-1; unclear D gene. The CDR3 length is 15 residues. Germline CDR1 reads MNHEY; CDR2 reads SVGAGI. The ends were cut back, 0 bases at V and 0 bases at J, with 8 bases in the middle. The CDR3 bases are TGTGCCAGCAGTTACTCGGGCTACATGAACACTGAAGCTTTCTTT. As protein: CASSYSGYMNTEAFF.

This chain joins TRBV19 and TRBJ2-1, with TRBD1 matching over 9 bases. This CDR3 is built from 15 residues. Germline V CDR1 and CDR2: LNHDA, SQIVND (reference sequence). The ends lost 5 bases at V and 0 bases at J; junction bases unmatched: 2. Here the CDR3 DNA reads TGTGCCAGTAGTGACAGGGGGTTCTCCTACAATGAGCAGTTCTTC. Amino acids: CASSDRGFSYNEQFF.

The chain joins TRBV10-3 to TRBJ1-4; 10 bases match TRBD1. This CDR3 comprises 16 residues. Losses at the gene ends were 4 bases for V and 5 bases for J; bases not matched to a gene: 7. Germline CDR1 ENHRY, CDR2 SYGVKD. The CDR3 region is CAISGMPGQGNEKLFF. CDR3 bases: TGTGCCATCAGTGGAATGCCGGGACAGGGGAATGAAAAACTGTTTTTT.

The J gene is TRBJ1-1, the V gene TRBV30; the match to TRBD1 covers 7 bases. The V gene end was trimmed by 3 bases and the J gene end by 2 bases; junction bases not matched to a gene: 12. This CDR3 has 16 amino acids. Germline CDR1 is GTSNPN and CDR2 is SVGIG (reference sequence). CDR3 sequence (DNA): TGTGCCTGGAGGAGCCCCCGACAGGGACCAAACACTGAAGCTTTCTTT. Its translation is CAWRSPRQGPNTEAFF.